Described below is a single T cell receptor beta chain sequence and its context. Its antigen is still unknown. No quality values exist for individual bases; no much larger clone is one base distant. The data are from a study of blood T cell repertoires in COVID-19 (dated by TCRdb to 2018 to 2020). In the study overall: Samples from collaborators originated in the United States, Italy and Spain and spanned both the acute and convalescent phases of COVID-19. The sample metadata nearly always contained a de-identified subject ID, COVID-19 status, age in years and sex. Where available, HLA class I and class II types were taken from metadata supplied by the sample provider and were not determined by assay-based typing. Subjects who had been exposed to COVID-19, were actively infected with it, or had recovered from it provided the deeply sampled blood TCRbeta repertoires that made up the dataset. A freely available public database, intended as a resource for researchers studying the immune response to SARS-CoV-2, is where the repertoires were released. Samples came from the ongoing ImmuneRACE study (first 160 participants) plus 1,254 subjects from 6 global collaborators. The prospective study material was composed of cDNA or gDNA derived from T cells, B-cell-depleted T cells, or PBMCs. Beyond this particular receptor, the publication reports: Clinical and demographic metadata were provided uncurated, with the amount varying by source and participant.

TCRbeta CDR3 regions were amplified from genomic DNA using the immunoSEQ Assay, a bias-controlled multiplex PCR. In the authors' own workflow: The number of nucleated cells in each sample was estimated from the amplification of reference gene primers within the assay. Sequence reads were collapsed and filtered to measure the absolute abundance of every unique TCRbeta CDR3 rearrangement. Productive Simpson clonality was computed per sample as the square root of Simpson's diversity index over productive rearrangements. TCRdb took over this immuneACCESS table, retaining in-frame rearrangements with V and J assigned. Such tables are incomplete; in checked studies, under half of the missing clones stem from an unresolved V gene, and the remainder is unexplained. D and trimming were read from the DNA, whereas the V and J calls and clone size are those reported in that table. The table for this sample lists tens of thousands of clones; approximately 80% of them were counted only once. The ten largest account for approximately 22% of the sample.

Whole blood was collected in K2EDTA tubes by collaborating institutions according to the institutions' own protocols. For TCRbeta analysis, collaborator samples were shipped as frozen whole blood, as isolated PBMCs, or as DNA extracted from either sample type. Based on the germline V gene, the CDR1 and CDR2 sequences are SGHDN and FVKESK. Including cysteine and phenylalanine, the CDR3 has 17 amino acids. Just CDR3 DNA is preserved here, 51 bases in frame from base 1. Trimmed from V: 1 base; trimmed from J: 2 bases; junction bases lacking a gene match: 3. The sequencing sample was made of peripheral blood. The TCR comes from a woman aged 70 to 79 with acute or convalescent COVID-19. The V and J segments used are TRBV14 and TRBJ2-2; TRBD2 agrees with 11 junctional bases. The CDR3 region reads CASSQGLAGGNTGELFF. Here is the DNA: TGTGCCAGCAGCCAAGGGCTAGCGGGAGGCAACACCGGGGAGCTGTTTTTT.